Below are 15 T cell receptor beta chains sequenced from a single sample in a study of T cell repertoires in ileal Crohn's disease (dated by TCRdb to between 2017 and 2020). The library was made by the immunoSEQ multiplex PCR assay. TCRdb took this table from immuneACCESS and kept in-frame rearrangements with V and J called. Such tables lack part of the clones; where checked against another copy, unresolved V genes explain under half of the gap, and the rest is unexplained. The sample table lists some 30,000 clones, roughly three quarters of them with a count of one. The ten largest clones capture roughly 5.5% of the sample. Sequenced input: ileal tissue. Every receptor here comes from an adult with Crohn's disease.

The chain has TRBV5-1 and TRBJ2-2, with 7 bases matching TRBD1. Germline V gene data show CDR1 as SGHRS and CDR2 as YFSETQ. This CDR3 is built from 15 residues. Trimming at V came to 4 bases and at J to 2 bases, leaving 5 bases not matched to a gene. In nucleotides, the CDR3 is TGCGCCAGCAGCGTGGGACAGATAAACACCGGGGAGCTGTTTTTT. Amino acids: CASSVGQINTGELFF.

The V gene is TRBV5-1, the J gene TRBJ2-3; no clear D. Germline V gene sequence: CDR1 SGHRS, CDR2 YFSETQ. The CDR3 runs to 16 residues. V was clipped by 0 bases and J by 0 bases, with 11 bases between them. As DNA, the CDR3 is TGCGCCAGCAGCTTGGTGGGCATGATAAGCACAGATACGCAGTATTTT. Protein product: CASSLVGMISTDTQYF.

V is TRBV9 and J is TRBJ1-2; 9 bases are a match to TRBD1. CDR3 length: 12 amino acids. Germline assignment: CDR1 SGDLS and CDR2 YYNGEE. J was trimmed by 13 bases and V by 4 bases; bases with no gene match: 8. The DNA of the CDR3 is TGTGCCAGCAGCTTGCGGACAGGGGCTGTCACCTTC. It translates to CASSLRTGAVTF. Combining the CDR3 with reference TRBV9 and TRBJ1-2 gives the whole variable domain DSGVTQTPKHLITATGQRVTLRCSPRSGDLSVYWYQQSLDQGLQFLIQYYNGEERAKGNILERFSAQQFPDLHSELNLSSLELGDSALYFCASSLRTGAVTFGSGTRLTVV.

This clone was counted a few times. This chain connects TRBV2 to TRBJ2-5, with 8 bases aligning to TRBD2. The V gene's germline CDR1 is SNHLY and CDR2 FYNNEI. The CDR3 consists of 14 residues. Germline trimming cut 5 bases from V and 4 bases from J; bases unmatched to any gene: 6. The CDR3 region is CASSLQRGGETQYF. As DNA, the CDR3 is TGTGCCAGCAGTCTACAACGGGGGGGAGAGACCCAGTACTTC.

This chain joins TRBV29-1 and TRBJ1-1; 7 nucleotides agree with TRBD1. CDR3 length: 12 amino acids. The J segment lost 4 bases and the V segment lost 6 bases, leaving 5 bases of the junction unmatched. Germline V lookup: CDR1 SQVTM, CDR2 ANQGSEA. The CDR3 loop is CSVAPGGTEAFF. Written as DNA, the CDR3 is TGCAGCGTCGCCCCAGGGGGCACTGAAGCTTTCTTT.

This clone was counted between two and nine times. V usage is TRBV9 and J usage is TRBJ2-3, with D maybe TRBD2 (6 bases). Between the trimmed V and J ends, which lost 3 bases and 5 bases, there was a span of 10 bases. The CDR3 covers 13 residues. The V gene's germline CDR1 is SGDLS and CDR2 YYNGEE. As DNA, the CDR3 is TGTGCCAGCAGCGCCCGACTAGTAGATACGCAGTATTTT. Protein sequence: CASSARLVDTQYF.

This clone was detected only a few times. This sample includes further DNA sequences coding for the same CDR3. The J gene is TRBJ1-1, the V gene TRBV4-3; maybe TRBD1 (5 bases). Trimming left V 0 bases short and J 0 bases short, with 11 bases between. The CDR3 sequence is 16 residues long. CDR1 LGHNA and CDR2 YSLEER come from the germline V gene. The CDR3 sequence: CASSQDQGGMNTEAFF. CDR3 sequence (DNA): TGCGCCAGCAGCCAAGATCAGGGTGGCATGAACACTGAAGCTTTCTTT.

This chain uses TRBV30 with TRBJ2-2; 10 nucleotides match TRBD2. Germline CDR1 is GTSNPN and CDR2 is SVGIG (reference sequence). V trimming: 4 bases; J trimming: 7 bases; junction bases outside the gene matches: 12. The CDR3 is 16 amino acids. The CDR3 coding sequence is TGTGCCTGGACACTCTTACGGACTAGCGGTAACGGGGAGCTGTTTTTT. It encodes CAWTLLRTSGNGELFF.

The chain recombines TRBV5-6 with TRBJ1-6; weak D call: TRBD1 (6 bases). The CDR3 covers 16 residues. V was cut by 0 bases and J by 4 bases, with 11 bases left in between. Per the germline V gene, CDR1 is SGHDT and CDR2 is YYEEEE. The CDR3 is CASSLDSGAYNSPLHF. The CDR3, as DNA: TGTGCCAGCAGCTTGGATTCAGGGGCATATAATTCACCCCTCCACTTT. Full variable domain (rest looked up from reference TRBV5-6 and TRBJ1-6): DAGVTQSPTHLIKTRGQQVTLRCSPKSGHDTVSWYQQALGQGPQFIFQYYEEEERQRGNFPDRFSGHQFPNYSSELNVNALLLGDSALYLCASSLDSGAYNSPLHFGNGTRLTVT.

The rearrangement joins TRBV5-1 to TRBJ2-3, with TRBD2 matching 9 bases. CDR1 is SGHRS and CDR2 is YFSETQ in the germline V gene. CDR3 length: 15 amino acids. J lost 6 bases, V lost 2 bases, and 7 bases had no gene match. Here the CDR3 DNA reads TGCGCCAGCAGCTTCCGGCGGGGGGGCTTCGATACGCAGTATTTT. Protein product: CASSFRRGGFDTQYF.

This sequence joins TRBV4-2 and TRBJ1-6; 7 nucleotides agree with TRBD1. CDR3 length equals 13 residues. The junction had 3 bases not matched to a gene; V was cut back by 7 bases and J by 6 bases. Germline assignment: CDR1 LGHNA and CDR2 YNFKEQ. The CDR3 DNA reads as TGTGCCAGCACAGGACAGGCTAATTCACCCCTCCACTTT. It codes for CASTGQANSPLHF.

The chain links TRBV6-1 to TRBJ2-7, with D maybe TRBD1 (6 bases). This CDR3 region has 16 residues. CDR1 and CDR2 from the germline V gene are MNHNS and SASEGT. V was pared by 3 bases and J by 5 bases, with 20 bases between. Here the CDR3 DNA reads TGTGCCAGCAGTGATCAATGGAAACAGGGTGACAACGAGCAGTACTTC. It specifies CASSDQWKQGDNEQYF.

The chain combines TRBV6-5 with TRBJ2-5; TRBD1 agrees at 10 bases. This CDR3 is built from 16 residues. V trimming: 2 bases; J trimming: 11 bases; junction bases outside the gene matches: 14. CDR1 is MNHEY, CDR2 SVGAGI, per germline. In DNA, the CDR3 is TGTGCCAGCAGTTACCTCTCGCGGGACAGGGGTAGGGAGCAGTACTTC. Its translation is CASSYLSRDRGREQYF.

The chain carries TRBV7-6 and TRBJ1-1; tentative D call: TRBD1 (5 bases). From germline, CDR1 is SGHVS and CDR2 FNYEAQ. V was trimmed by 5 bases and J by 5 bases, leaving 15 bases between them. The CDR3 is 14 residues long. The DNA for the CDR3 is TGTGCCAGCAGCCCATGGGGGGGGGATACTGAAGCTTTCTTT. Amino acids: CASSPWGGDTEAFF.

The chain employs TRBV6-5 and TRBJ1-1, with 10 bases that match TRBD1. The CDR3 runs to 13 residues. The V gene's germline CDR1 is MNHEY and CDR2 SVGAGI. After removal of 6 bases from V and 3 bases from J, the junction contained 1 base not matched to a gene. CDR3: CASRDRGDTEAFF. The DNA for the CDR3 is TGTGCCAGCAGGGACAGGGGGGACACTGAAGCTTTCTTT.